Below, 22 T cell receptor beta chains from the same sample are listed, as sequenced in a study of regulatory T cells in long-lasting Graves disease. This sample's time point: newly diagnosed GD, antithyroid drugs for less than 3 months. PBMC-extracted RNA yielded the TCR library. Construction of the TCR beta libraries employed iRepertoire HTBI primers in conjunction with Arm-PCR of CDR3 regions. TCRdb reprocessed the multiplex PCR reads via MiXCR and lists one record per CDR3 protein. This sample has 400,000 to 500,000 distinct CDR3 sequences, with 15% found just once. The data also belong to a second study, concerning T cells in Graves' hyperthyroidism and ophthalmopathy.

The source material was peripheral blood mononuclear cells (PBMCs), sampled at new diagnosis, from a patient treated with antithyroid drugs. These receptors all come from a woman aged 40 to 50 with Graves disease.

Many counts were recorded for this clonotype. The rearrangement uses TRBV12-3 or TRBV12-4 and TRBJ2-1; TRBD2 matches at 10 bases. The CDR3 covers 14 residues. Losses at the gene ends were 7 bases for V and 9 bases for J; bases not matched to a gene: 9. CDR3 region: CASIRTSGAGEQFF. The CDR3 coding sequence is TGTGCCAGCATCCGGACTAGCGGCGCGGGTGAGCAGTTCTTC.

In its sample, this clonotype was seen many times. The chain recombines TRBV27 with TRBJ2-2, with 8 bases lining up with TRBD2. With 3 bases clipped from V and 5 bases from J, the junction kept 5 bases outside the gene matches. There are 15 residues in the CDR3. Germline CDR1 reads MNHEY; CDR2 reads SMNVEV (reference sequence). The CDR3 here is CASSLASGWTGELFF. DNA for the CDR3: TGTGCCAGCAGTTTGGCTAGCGGGTGGACCGGGGAGCTGTTTTTT.

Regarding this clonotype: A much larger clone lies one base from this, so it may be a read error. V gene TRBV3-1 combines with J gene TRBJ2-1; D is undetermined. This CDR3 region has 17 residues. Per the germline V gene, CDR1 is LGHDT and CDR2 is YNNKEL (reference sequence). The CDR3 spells CASSQPLWVGSYNDQFF. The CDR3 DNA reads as TGTGCCAGCAGCCAACCCCTCTGGGTAGGGTCCTACAATGATCAGTTCTTC.

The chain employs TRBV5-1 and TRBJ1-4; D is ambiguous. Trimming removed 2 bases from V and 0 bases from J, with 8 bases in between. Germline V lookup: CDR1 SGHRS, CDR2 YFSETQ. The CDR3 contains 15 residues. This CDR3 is CASSFWDPTNEKLFF. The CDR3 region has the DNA TGCGCCAGCAGCTTTTGGGATCCAACTAATGAAAAACTGTTTTTT.

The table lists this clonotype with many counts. The CDR3: CASSVRVSGNGETQYF. The DNA of the CDR3 is TGTGCCAGCAGCGTTCGGGTTAGCGGGAATGGAGAGACCCAGTACTTC. This chain uses TRBV9 with TRBJ2-5; 8 bases agree with TRBD2. Trimming at V came to 2 bases and at J to 4 bases, leaving 10 bases not matched to a gene. This CDR3 is 16 amino acids long. The V gene's germline CDR1 is SGDLS and CDR2 YYNGEE.

The CDR3 sequence is CASSLQAGELFF. CDR3 sequence (DNA): TGTGCCAGCAGCCTACAAGCCGGGGAGCTGTTTTTT. The rearrangement joins TRBV6-1 to TRBJ2-2, with unresolved D. The V end lost 6 bases, the J end lost 6 bases, and 8 bases lay between the germline ends. Germline loops: CDR1 MNHNS, CDR2 SASEGT. The CDR3 runs to 12 residues.

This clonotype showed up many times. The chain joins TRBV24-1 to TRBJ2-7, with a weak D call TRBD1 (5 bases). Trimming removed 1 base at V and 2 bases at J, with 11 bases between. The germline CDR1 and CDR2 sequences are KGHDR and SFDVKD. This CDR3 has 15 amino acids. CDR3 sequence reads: CATSDFLRQTYEQYF. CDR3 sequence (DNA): TGTGCCACCAGTGATTTTCTCCGACAGACCTACGAGCAGTACTTC.

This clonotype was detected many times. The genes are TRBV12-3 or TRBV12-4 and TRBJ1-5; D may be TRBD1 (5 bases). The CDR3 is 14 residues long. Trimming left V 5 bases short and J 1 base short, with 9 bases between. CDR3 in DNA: TGTGCCAGCAGTATAACAGGCAGCAATCAGCCCCAGCATTTT. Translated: CASSITGSNQPQHF.

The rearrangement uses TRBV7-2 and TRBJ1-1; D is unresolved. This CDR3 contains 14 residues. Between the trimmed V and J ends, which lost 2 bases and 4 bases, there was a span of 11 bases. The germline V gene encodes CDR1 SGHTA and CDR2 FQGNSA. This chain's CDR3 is CASSLLFEGTEAFF. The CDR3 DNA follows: TGTGCCAGCAGCTTACTTTTTGAAGGCACTGAAGCTTTCTTT.

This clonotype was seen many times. CDR3 coding DNA: TGTGCCAGCAGCTTACTGGCGGGAGGAATTGGTGAGCAGTTCTTC. Amino acid sequence: CASSLLAGGIGEQFF. The chain carries TRBV11-3 and TRBJ2-1, with 8 bases fitting TRBD2. The CDR3 spans 15 residues. J lost 9 bases, V lost 2 bases, and 9 bases had no gene match. Per the germline V gene, CDR1 is SGHNT and CDR2 is YENEEA.

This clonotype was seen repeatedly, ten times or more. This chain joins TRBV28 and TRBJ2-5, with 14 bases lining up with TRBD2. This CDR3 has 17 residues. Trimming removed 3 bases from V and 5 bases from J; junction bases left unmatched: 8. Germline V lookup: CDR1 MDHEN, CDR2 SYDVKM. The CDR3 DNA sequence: TGTGCCAGCAGTTTCCCCGGACTAGCGGGAGGTGGGGAGACCCAGTACTTC. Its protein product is CASSFPGLAGGGETQYF.

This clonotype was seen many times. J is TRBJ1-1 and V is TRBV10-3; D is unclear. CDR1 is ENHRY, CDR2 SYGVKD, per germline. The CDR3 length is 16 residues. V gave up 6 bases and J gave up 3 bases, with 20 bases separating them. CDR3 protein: CAIRLQKEALDTEAFF. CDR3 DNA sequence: TGTGCCATCAGGTTACAGAAGGAGGCGCTGGACACTGAAGCTTTCTTT.

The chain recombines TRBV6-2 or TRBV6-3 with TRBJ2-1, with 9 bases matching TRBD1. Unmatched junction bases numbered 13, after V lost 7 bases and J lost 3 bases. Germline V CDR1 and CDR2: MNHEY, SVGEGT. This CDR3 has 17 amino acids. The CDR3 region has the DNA TGTGCCAGCACCGCTATTTCGACAGGGGGTCTCTACAATGAGCAGTTCTTC. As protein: CASTAISTGGLYNEQFF.

CDR3 protein: CASSIGGGSDTQYF. For the CDR3, the DNA is TGTGCCAGTAGTATCGGGGGAGGGTCAGATACGCAGTATTTT. The rearrangement links TRBV19 to TRBJ2-3; 7 bases match TRBD2. This CDR3 has 14 amino acids. J was trimmed by 4 bases and V by 3 bases; bases with no gene match: 4. Germline CDR1 LNHDA, CDR2 SQIVND (reference sequence).

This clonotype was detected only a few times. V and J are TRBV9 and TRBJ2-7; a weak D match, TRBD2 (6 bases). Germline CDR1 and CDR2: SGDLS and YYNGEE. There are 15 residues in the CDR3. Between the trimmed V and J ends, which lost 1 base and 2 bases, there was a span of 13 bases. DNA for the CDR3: TGTGCCAGCAGCGTACGGAGCGGAGGGACCTACGAGCAGTACTTC. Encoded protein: CASSVRSGGTYEQYF.

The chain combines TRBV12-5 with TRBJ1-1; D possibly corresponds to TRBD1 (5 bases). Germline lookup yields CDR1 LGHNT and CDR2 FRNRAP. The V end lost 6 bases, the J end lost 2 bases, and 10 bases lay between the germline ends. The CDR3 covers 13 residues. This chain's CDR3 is CASGMGLNTEAFF. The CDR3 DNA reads TGTGCTAGTGGCATGGGGCTTAACACTGAAGCTTTCTTT.

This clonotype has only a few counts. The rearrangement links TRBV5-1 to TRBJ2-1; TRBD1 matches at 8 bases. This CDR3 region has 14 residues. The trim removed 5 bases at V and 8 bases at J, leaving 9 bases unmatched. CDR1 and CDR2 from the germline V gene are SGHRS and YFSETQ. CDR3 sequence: CASRGTGAVDEQFF. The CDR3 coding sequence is TGCGCCAGCAGGGGGACAGGAGCGGTCGATGAGCAGTTCTTC.

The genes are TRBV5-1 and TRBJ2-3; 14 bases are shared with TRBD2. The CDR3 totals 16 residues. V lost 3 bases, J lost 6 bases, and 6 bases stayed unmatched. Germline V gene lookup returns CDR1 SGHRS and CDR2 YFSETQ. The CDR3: CASSYRLAGGADTQYF. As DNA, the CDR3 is TGCGCCAGCAGCTACCGACTAGCGGGAGGGGCTGATACGCAGTATTTT.

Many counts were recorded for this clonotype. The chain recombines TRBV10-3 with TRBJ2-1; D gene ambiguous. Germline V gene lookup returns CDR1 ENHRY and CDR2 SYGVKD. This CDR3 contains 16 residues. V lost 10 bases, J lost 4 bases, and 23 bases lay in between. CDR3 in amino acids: CATVNRIESHYNEQFF. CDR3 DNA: TGTGCCACCGTTAACCGGATCGAAAGCCATTACAATGAGCAGTTCTTC.

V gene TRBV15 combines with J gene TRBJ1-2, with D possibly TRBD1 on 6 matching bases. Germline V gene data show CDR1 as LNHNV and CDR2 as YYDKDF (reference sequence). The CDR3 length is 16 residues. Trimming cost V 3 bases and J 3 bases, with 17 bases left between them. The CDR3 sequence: CATSSPRGGPYYGYTF. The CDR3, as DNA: TGTGCCACCAGCAGCCCAAGGGGGGGGCCTTACTATGGCTACACCTTC.

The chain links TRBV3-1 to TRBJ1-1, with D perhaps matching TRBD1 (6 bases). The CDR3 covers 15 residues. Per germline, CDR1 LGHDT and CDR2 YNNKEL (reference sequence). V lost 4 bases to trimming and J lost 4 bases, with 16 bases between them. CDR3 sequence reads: CASSPTGPGGTEAFF. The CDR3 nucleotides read TGTGCCAGCAGCCCAACAGGGCCTGGTGGCACTGAAGCTTTCTTT.

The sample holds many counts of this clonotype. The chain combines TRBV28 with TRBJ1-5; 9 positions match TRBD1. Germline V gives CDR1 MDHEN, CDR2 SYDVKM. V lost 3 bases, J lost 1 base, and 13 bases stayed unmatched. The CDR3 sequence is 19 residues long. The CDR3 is CASSFPPGQGLMSNQPQHF. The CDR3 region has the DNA TGTGCCAGCAGTTTTCCTCCGGGACAGGGTTTAATGAGCAATCAGCCCCAGCATTTT.